Below, 29 T cell receptor beta chains from the same sample are listed, as sequenced in a study of OX40 agonist ivuxolimab in advanced cancers. The protocol used for the library was the immunoSEQ multiplex PCR assay. The immuneACCESS repertoire file appears here via TCRdb, limited to in-frame rearrangements. These files lack a portion of the clones; in checked studies, under half of the deficit traces to unresolved V genes, and the cause of the others is not known. The sample table contains about 71,000 clones; only one count was recorded for under 80% of them. 5% to 6.5% of the sample is in the top ten clones. The sample here was CD4+ or CD8+ T cells sorted from blood, taken in a trial of the OX40 agonist ivuxolimab. Every receptor here comes from an adult with an advanced solid tumor such as melanoma, head and neck, liver or kidney cancer.

V is TRBV5-6 and J is TRBJ2-7, with 7 bases fitting TRBD1. The germline V gene has CDR1 SGHDT and CDR2 YYEEEE. Germline trimming cut 5 bases from V and 7 bases from J; bases unmatched to any gene: 12. The CDR3 has 14 residues. The CDR3, as DNA: TGTGCCAGCAGGGTGGGGACAGCCGGGTTGGAGCAGTACTTC. Translated: CASRVGTAGLEQYF. The complete variable domain, with remaining parts taken from reference TRBV5-6 and TRBJ2-7, reads DAGVTQSPTHLIKTRGQQVTLRCSPKSGHDTVSWYQQALGQGPQFIFQYYEEEERQRGNFPDRFSGHQFPNYSSELNVNALLLGDSALYLCASRVGTAGLEQYFGPGTRLTVT.

V and J are TRBV5-4 and TRBJ2-5; D not resolved. Germline V CDR1 and CDR2: SGHNT, YYREEE (reference sequence). CDR3 size: 14 residues. Trimming pared 3 bases from V and 4 bases from J, leaving 13 bases between. The DNA for the CDR3 is TGTGCCAGCAGCTCCCCTAAATCCGGAGAGACCCAGTACTTC. It codes for CASSSPKSGETQYF.

This chain links TRBV5-6 with TRBJ1-3; D not resolved. Trimming shortened V by 2 bases and J by 0 bases, and 15 bases separated the two germline ends. Per the germline V gene, CDR1 is SGHDT and CDR2 is YYEEEE. This CDR3 spans 17 amino acids. Here the CDR3 reads CASSLFQAVLSGNTIYF. CDR3 DNA sequence: TGTGCCAGCAGCTTATTTCAGGCCGTCCTCTCTGGAAACACCATATATTTT.

V and J are TRBV9 and TRBJ1-2, with D maybe TRBD1 (5 bases). V shed 4 bases and J shed 0 bases, with 13 bases lying between them. Germline V gene lookup returns CDR1 SGDLS and CDR2 YYNGEE. The length of the CDR3 is 15 residues. CDR3 region: CASSPRTSANYGYTF. The CDR3 coding sequence is TGTGCCAGCAGCCCTCGGACATCAGCTAACTATGGCTACACCTTC.

This sequence joins TRBV5-1 and TRBJ2-3, with 9 bases that match TRBD2. Losses at the gene ends were 0 bases for V and 4 bases for J; bases not matched to a gene: 6. This CDR3 has 16 amino acids. Per germline, CDR1 SGHRS and CDR2 YFSETQ. Written as DNA, the CDR3 is TGCGCCAGCAGCTTGGATGCGGGAGGGCCGTCAGATACGCAGTATTTT. Protein sequence: CASSLDAGGPSDTQYF.

There are a few counts of this clone. The V gene is TRBV28, the J gene TRBJ1-5, with unresolved D. This CDR3 comprises 14 residues. Per germline, CDR1 MDHEN and CDR2 SYDVKM. V was shortened by 7 bases and J by 0 bases, with 10 bases between the two germline ends. The CDR3 bases are TGTGCCAGCAACGGAGCAGCTAGCAATCAGCCCCAGCATTTT. Encoded protein: CASNGAASNQPQHF.

The chain recombines TRBV27 with TRBJ1-5; TRBD1 matches 8 bases. The trim removed 6 bases at V and 0 bases at J, leaving 4 bases unmatched. Germline CDR1 reads MNHEY; CDR2 reads SMNVEV (reference sequence). The CDR3 length is 15 residues. The CDR3 loop reads CASRGGQVSNQPQHF. The CDR3 nucleotides read TGTGCCAGCAGGGGGGGACAGGTTAGCAATCAGCCCCAGCATTTT.

The CDR3 reads CASSLTGSPTDGYTF. The CDR3 DNA reads as TGTGCCAGCAGCTTAACGGGAAGCCCAACTGATGGCTACACCTTC. The J gene is TRBJ1-2, the V gene TRBV7-2; no firm D call. The CDR3 is made up of 15 amino acids. Germline lookup yields CDR1 SGHTA and CDR2 FQGNSA. V lost 2 bases and J lost 6, with 16 bases in between.

J is TRBJ1-5 and V is TRBV29-1, with D unclear. The germline gives CDR1 SQVTM, CDR2 ANQGSEA. Trimming took 4 bases from V and 4 from J, leaving 8 bases between them. The CDR3 extends over 12 amino acids. DNA for the CDR3: TGCAGCGTTGGATACGGGAATCAGCCCCAGCATTTT. It encodes CSVGYGNQPQHF.

The chain uses TRBV10-1 and TRBJ2-1, with a possible D match to TRBD1 (5 bases). The V end lost 5 bases, the J end lost 0 bases, and 17 bases lay between the germline ends. The CDR3 sequence is 17 residues long. Germline V gene data show CDR1 as WNHNN and CDR2 as SYGVQD (reference sequence). The CDR3 loop reads CASSPNRRRSSYNEQFF. DNA of the CDR3: TGCGCCAGCAGTCCGAACAGGCGGCGAAGCTCCTACAATGAGCAGTTCTTC.

The rearrangement uses TRBV6-1 and TRBJ1-1; D not resolved. The CDR3 covers 13 residues. V lost 2 bases, J lost 2 bases, and 6 bases lay in between. Germline CDR1 and CDR2: MNHNS and SASEGT. The CDR3: CASSETFNTEAFF. The CDR3, as DNA: TGTGCCAGCAGTGAAACATTTAACACTGAAGCTTTCTTT.

V and J are TRBV28 and TRBJ2-3, with D perhaps matching TRBD1 or TRBD2 (5 bases each). Germline V CDR1 and CDR2: MDHEN, SYDVKM. With 6 bases removed from V and 0 bases from J, the gap between germline ends came to 10 bases. The CDR3 has 14 amino acids. DNA of the CDR3: TGTGCCAGCAGCTCCTGGGGGAGCACAGATACGCAGTATTTT. It translates to CASSSWGSTDTQYF.

This chain uses TRBV2 with TRBJ2-1, with 10 bases that match TRBD1. With V trimmed by 1 base and J by 4 bases, 1 base remained unmatched. The CDR3 runs to 15 residues. Looked up from germline, CDR1 is SNHLY and CDR2 is FYNNEI. The CDR3 DNA reads TGTGCCAGCAGTGAAGAGGGACAGGGGTACAATGAGCAGTTCTTC. Protein product: CASSEEGQGYNEQFF.

The chain links TRBV6-1 to TRBJ1-1, with D perhaps matching TRBD1 (5 bases). The CDR3 consists of 15 residues. V dropped 6 bases and J dropped 0 bases, with 14 bases sitting between them. Germline V gene sequence: CDR1 MNHNS, CDR2 SASEGT. The CDR3 bases are TGTGCCAGCAGGCGAGGGGCCGATTTGAACACTGAAGCTTTCTTT. Protein: CASRRGADLNTEAFF.

Here the CDR3 DNA reads TGTGCCAGCAGTTATTTCCACCCATTAGACACTGAAGCTTTCTTT. This codes for CASSYFHPLDTEAFF. This chain uses TRBV6-5 with TRBJ1-1; D remains ambiguous. The CDR3 totals 15 residues. From germline, CDR1 is MNHEY and CDR2 SVGAGI. V lost 3 bases and J 3 bases, leaving 14 bases between the germline ends.

This clone was seen only a few times. The rearrangement joins TRBV5-1 to TRBJ2-3; tentative D call: TRBD2 (5 bases). Germline assignment: CDR1 SGHRS and CDR2 YFSETQ. V was cut by 4 bases and J by 2 bases, with 23 bases left in between. There are 18 residues in the CDR3. The CDR3 sequence: CASSLGRSPPINTDTQYF. The CDR3 bases are TGCGCCAGCAGCCTAGGGAGATCCCCTCCTATTAACACAGATACGCAGTATTTT.

Only a few counts were recorded for this clone. This chain uses TRBV29-1 with TRBJ1-1; D ambiguous. V lost 3 bases and J lost 0, with 5 bases in between. Germline CDR1 is SQVTM and CDR2 is ANQGSEA. This CDR3 spans 12 amino acids. DNA of the CDR3: TGCAGCGTTGACGTGGTGAACACTGAAGCTTTCTTT. Translating it yields CSVDVVNTEAFF.

This chain joins TRBV27 and TRBJ1-5; D call uncertain. Trimming left V 5 bases short and J 1 base short, with 15 bases between. Per germline, CDR1 MNHEY and CDR2 SMNVEV (reference sequence). CDR3 length equals 16 residues. CDR3 protein: CASSPHGRVSNQPQHF. CDR3 in DNA: TGTGCCAGCAGTCCCCATGGGAGGGTGAGCAATCAGCCCCAGCATTTT.

This clone was recorded a few times. This chain connects TRBV6-5 to TRBJ2-7, with 7 bases matching TRBD2. CDR3 length: 14 amino acids. Per germline, CDR1 MNHEY and CDR2 SVGAGI. With V trimmed by 2 bases and J by 7 bases, 8 bases remained unmatched. The CDR3 DNA is TGTGCCAGCAGTTACAGGGCGGGGGTTGGAGAGCAGTACTTC. Translating it yields CASSYRAGVGEQYF.

The V and J genes are TRBV19 and TRBJ1-5; the D is unclear. Germline V gene sequence: CDR1 LNHDA, CDR2 SQIVND (reference sequence). The CDR3 runs to 14 residues. The V end lost 7 bases, the J end lost 4 bases, and 14 bases lay between the germline ends. Here the CDR3 reads CASTSPGANQPQHF. The CDR3 DNA sequence: TGTGCCAGTACCAGCCCGGGCGCAAATCAGCCCCAGCATTTT. Complete variable domain (other parts from reference TRBV19 and TRBJ1-5): DGGITQSPKYLFRKEGQNVTLSCEQNLNHDAMYWYRQDPGQGLRLIYYSQIVNDFQKGDIAEGYSVSREKKESFPLTVTSAQKNPTAFYLCASTSPGANQPQHFGDGTRLSIL.

This clone was seen a few times. This rearrangement joins TRBV7-9 to TRBJ2-7, with D possibly matching TRBD1 (7 bases). Trimming stripped 3 bases from V and 6 bases from J, with 15 bases between. This CDR3 is built from 14 residues. Per the germline V gene, CDR1 is SEHNR and CDR2 is FQNEAQ (reference sequence). CDR3 bases: TGTGCCAGCAGCTTGGGACTCGACAGGGCCGAGCAGTACTTC. This sequence encodes CASSLGLDRAEQYF.

The chain has TRBV10-3 and TRBJ1-1; D unclear. The germline gives CDR1 ENHRY, CDR2 SYGVKD. The CDR3 covers 11 residues. CDR3 bases: TGTGCGATCTCGGGAGGTACGGAAGCTTTCTTT. This encodes CAISGGTEAFF.

J is TRBJ2-2 and V is TRBV2, with D perhaps matching TRBD2 (6 bases). Trimming stripped 5 bases from V and 1 base from J, with 14 bases between. Germline V CDR1 and CDR2: SNHLY, FYNNEI. CDR3 length equals 16 residues. CDR3 nucleotide sequence: TGTGCCAGCAGTTCTCATAGTAGCGGGAACACCGGGGAGCTGTTTTTT. Translation gives CASSSHSSGNTGELFF. The full variable domain, rest sourced from reference TRBV2 and TRBJ2-2, is EPEVTQTPSHQVTQMGQEVILRCVPISNHLYFYWYRQILGQKVEFLVSFYNNEISEKSEIFDDQFSVERPDGSNFTLKIRSTKLEDSAMYFCASSSHSSGNTGELFFGEGSRLTVL.

The gene calls are TRBV6-5 and TRBJ2-7, with D possibly matching TRBD2 (6 bases). The CDR3 loop spans 13 amino acids. Trimming cost V 5 bases and J 5 bases, with 13 bases left between them. CDR1 is MNHEY, CDR2 SVGAGI, per germline. CDR3 region: CASSATSRHEQYF. Here the CDR3 DNA reads TGTGCCAGCAGTGCGACTAGTCGGCACGAGCAGTACTTC.

The CDR3 reads CASIIGSASTGELFF. As DNA, the CDR3 is TGCGCCAGCATCATAGGGTCTGCCAGCACCGGGGAGCTGTTTTTT. The gene calls are TRBV4-3 and TRBJ2-2, with D unclear. The CDR3 runs 15 residues. Germline lookup yields CDR1 LGHNA and CDR2 YSLEER. The ends were cut back, 7 bases at V and 4 bases at J, with 16 bases in the middle.

V and J are TRBV19 and TRBJ1-5, with TRBD1 as a possible D gene (5 bases). Trimming stripped 3 bases from V and 7 bases from J, with 10 bases between. CDR1 and CDR2 from the germline V gene are LNHDA and SQIVND (reference sequence). The CDR3 extends over 13 amino acids. The CDR3 nucleotides read TGTGCCAGTAGTATTGGGGGTGGACAGCCCCAGCATTTT. Encoded protein: CASSIGGGQPQHF.

This clone has a single count. V is TRBV19 and J is TRBJ1-2; 7 positions agree with TRBD1. The CDR3 loop spans 13 amino acids. In germline, CDR1 is LNHDA, CDR2 SQIVND (reference sequence). Trimming at V came to 7 bases and at J to 7 bases, leaving 9 bases not matched to a gene. CDR3 nucleotide sequence: TGTGCCAGTACCATGGACAGGTCGGGTGGCTACACCTTC. Residues: CASTMDRSGGYTF.

The rearrangement uses TRBV19 and TRBJ1-2; unclear D gene. Germline CDR1 and CDR2: LNHDA and SQIVND (reference sequence). Trimming cost V 1 base and J 8 bases, with 11 bases left between them. The CDR3 extends over 13 amino acids. The CDR3, as DNA: TGTGCCAGTAGTATAGCGACCAGCGGGGGCTACACCTTC. Amino acids: CASSIATSGGYTF.

This chain connects TRBV11-3 to TRBJ1-1; a possible D gene is TRBD1 (5 bases). The germline V gene has CDR1 SGHNT and CDR2 YENEEA. The CDR3 loop spans 13 amino acids. The germline V and J ends were trimmed by 3 bases and 5 bases, with 10 bases remaining between them. The CDR3 here is CASSLGVHTEAFF. The CDR3 nucleotides read TGTGCCAGCAGCTTGGGGGTACATACTGAAGCTTTCTTT.